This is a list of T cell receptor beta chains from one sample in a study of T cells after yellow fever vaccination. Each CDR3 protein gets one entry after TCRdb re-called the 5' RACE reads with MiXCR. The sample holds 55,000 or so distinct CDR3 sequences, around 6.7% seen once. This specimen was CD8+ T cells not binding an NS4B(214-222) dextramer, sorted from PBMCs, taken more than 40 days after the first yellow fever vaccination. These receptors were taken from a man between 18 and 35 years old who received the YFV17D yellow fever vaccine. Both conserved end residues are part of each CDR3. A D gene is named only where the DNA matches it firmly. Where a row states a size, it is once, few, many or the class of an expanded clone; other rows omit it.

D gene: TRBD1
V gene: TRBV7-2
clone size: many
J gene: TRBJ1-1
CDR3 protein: CASSLDRVLGEAFF
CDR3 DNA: TGTGCCAGCAGCTTGGACAGGGTACTGGGTGAAGCTTTCTTT

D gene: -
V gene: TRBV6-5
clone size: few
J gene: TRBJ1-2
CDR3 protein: CASSYSGEASYYGYTF
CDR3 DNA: TGTGCCAGCAGTTACTCTGGGGAGGCATCCTACTATGGCTACACCTTC

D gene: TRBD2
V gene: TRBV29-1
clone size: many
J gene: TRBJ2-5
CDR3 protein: CSGRLAGGQETQYF
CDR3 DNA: TGCAGCGGGCGACTAGCGGGGGGCCAAGAGACCCAGTACTTC

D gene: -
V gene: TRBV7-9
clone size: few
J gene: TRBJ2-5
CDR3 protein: CASSLASAGQEETQYF
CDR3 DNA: TGTGCCAGCAGCTTAGCGTCCGCGGGGCAAGAAGAGACCCAGTACTTC

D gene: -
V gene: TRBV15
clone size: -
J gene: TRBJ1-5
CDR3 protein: CATSRDPAPYSNQPQHF
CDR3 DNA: TGTGCCACCAGCAGAGATCCGGCACCTTATAGCAATCAGCCCCAGCATTTT

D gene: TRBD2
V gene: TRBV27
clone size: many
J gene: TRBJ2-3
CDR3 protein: CASSILAGASDTQYF
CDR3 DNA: TGTGCCAGCAGTATACTAGCGGGGGCCTCAGATACGCAGTATTTT

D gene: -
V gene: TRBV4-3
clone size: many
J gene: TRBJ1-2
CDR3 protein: CASSQDRFPGVGYTF
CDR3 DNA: TGCGCCAGCAGCCAAGATCGATTCCCGGGGGTTGGCTACACCTTC

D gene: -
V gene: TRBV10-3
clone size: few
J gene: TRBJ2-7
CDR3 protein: CAIRGGASGYEQYF
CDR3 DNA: TGTGCCATCAGGGGGGGGGCAAGCGGCTACGAGCAGTACTTC

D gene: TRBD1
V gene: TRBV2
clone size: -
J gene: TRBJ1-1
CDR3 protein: CASREGVTGGYTEAFF
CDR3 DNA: TGTGCCAGCAGGGAAGGTGTCACAGGGGGGTATACTGAAGCTTTCTTT

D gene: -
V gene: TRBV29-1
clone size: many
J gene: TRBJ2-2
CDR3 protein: CSVEGLGELFF
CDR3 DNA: TGCAGCGTTGAAGGCCTCGGGGAGCTGTTTTTT

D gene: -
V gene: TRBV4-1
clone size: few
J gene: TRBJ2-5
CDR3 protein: CASSQDLRVWTQETQYF
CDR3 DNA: TGCGCCAGCAGCCAAGATCTGAGGGTCTGGACTCAAGAGACCCAGTACTTC

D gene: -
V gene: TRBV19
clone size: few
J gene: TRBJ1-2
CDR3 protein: CASNPDSYYYGYTF
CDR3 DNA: TGTGCCAGTAATCCCGACAGTTACTACTATGGCTACACCTTC

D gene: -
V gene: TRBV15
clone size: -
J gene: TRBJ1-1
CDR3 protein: CATSRDEAVGEAFF
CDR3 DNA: TGTGCCACCAGCAGAGATGAGGCAGTGGGTGAAGCTTTCTTT

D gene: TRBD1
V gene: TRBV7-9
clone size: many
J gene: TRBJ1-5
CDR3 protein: CASSFGQGGSNQPQHF
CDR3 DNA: TGTGCCAGCAGCTTCGGCCAGGGGGGGAGCAATCAGCCCCAGCATTTT

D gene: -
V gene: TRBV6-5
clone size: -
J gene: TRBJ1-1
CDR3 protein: CASSYEGGAGEAFF
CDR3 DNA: TGTGCCAGCAGTTACGAGGGAGGGGCTGGTGAAGCTTTCTTT

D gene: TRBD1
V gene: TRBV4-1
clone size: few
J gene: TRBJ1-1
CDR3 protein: CASRVQGASTEAFF
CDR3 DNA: TGCGCCAGCAGGGTACAGGGGGCAAGTACTGAAGCTTTCTTT

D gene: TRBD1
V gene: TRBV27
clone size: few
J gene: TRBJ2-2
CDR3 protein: CASSLTGAGTGELFF
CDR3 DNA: TGTGCCAGCAGTCTGACAGGGGCGGGGACCGGGGAGCTGTTTTTT

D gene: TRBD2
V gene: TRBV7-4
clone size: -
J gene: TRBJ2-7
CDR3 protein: CASSDAGASGGFITPATYEQYF
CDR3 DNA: TGTGCCAGCAGCGACGCCGGGGCTAGCGGGGGATTTATCACACCCGCTACCTACGAGCAGTACTTC

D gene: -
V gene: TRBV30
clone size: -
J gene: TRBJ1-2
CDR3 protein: CAWIIGSGYTF
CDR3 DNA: TGTGCCTGGATAATAGGGAGCGGCTACACCTTC

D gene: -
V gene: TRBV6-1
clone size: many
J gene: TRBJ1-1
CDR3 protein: CASTFSKAANTEAFF
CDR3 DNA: TGTGCCAGCACCTTTTCCAAGGCAGCGAACACTGAAGCTTTCTTT

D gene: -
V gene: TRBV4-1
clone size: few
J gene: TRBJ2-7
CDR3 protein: CASSQDHQGNEQYF
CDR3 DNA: TGCGCCAGCAGCCAAGATCACCAGGGAAACGAGCAGTACTTC

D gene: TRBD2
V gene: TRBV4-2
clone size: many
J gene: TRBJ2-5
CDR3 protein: CASSQEDLLAGGKETQYF
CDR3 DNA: TGTGCCAGCAGCCAAGAGGATTTGCTAGCGGGGGGAAAAGAGACCCAGTACTTC

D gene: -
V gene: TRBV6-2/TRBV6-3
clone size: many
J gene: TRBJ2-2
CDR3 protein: CASSYSGVGRLTGELFF
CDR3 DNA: TGTGCCAGCAGTTACTCGGGGGTAGGCCGACTCACCGGGGAGCTGTTTTTT

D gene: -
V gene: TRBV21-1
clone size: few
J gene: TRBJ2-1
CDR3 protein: CASSTSPAGEEQFF
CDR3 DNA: TGTGCCAGCAGCACCTCCCCAGCGGGAGAAGAGCAGTTCTTC

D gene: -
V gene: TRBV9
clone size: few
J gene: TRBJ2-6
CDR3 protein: CASSVFLASGANVLTF
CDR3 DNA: TGTGCCAGCAGCGTGTTTCTGGCATCCGGGGCCAACGTCCTGACTTTC

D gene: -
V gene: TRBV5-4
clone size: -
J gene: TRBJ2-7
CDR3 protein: CASSFSGAPSYEQYF
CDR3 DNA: TGTGCCAGCAGCTTCTCCGGGGCCCCTTCCTACGAGCAGTACTTC

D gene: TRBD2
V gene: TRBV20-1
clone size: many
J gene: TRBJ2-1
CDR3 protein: CSASLSGGARFF
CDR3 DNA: TGCAGTGCTTCTCTTAGCGGGGGGGCGCGGTTCTTC

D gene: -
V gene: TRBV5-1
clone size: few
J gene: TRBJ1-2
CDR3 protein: CASKGWGTAQANYGYTF
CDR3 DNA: TGCGCCAGCAAGGGATGGGGGACTGCTCAAGCTAACTATGGCTACACCTTC

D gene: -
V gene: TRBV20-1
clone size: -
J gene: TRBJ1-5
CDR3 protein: CSAGNRDTGYSNQPQHF
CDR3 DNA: TGCAGTGCAGGCAACCGGGACACAGGTTATAGCAATCAGCCCCAGCATTTT

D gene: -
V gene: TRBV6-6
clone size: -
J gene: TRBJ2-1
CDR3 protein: CASRNRVWNEQFF
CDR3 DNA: TGTGCCAGCAGAAACAGGGTCTGGAATGAGCAGTTCTTC

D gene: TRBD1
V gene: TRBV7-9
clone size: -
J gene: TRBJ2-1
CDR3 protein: CASSTRDRPLNEQFF
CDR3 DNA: TGTGCCAGCAGCACCCGGGACAGACCCCTCAATGAGCAGTTCTTC

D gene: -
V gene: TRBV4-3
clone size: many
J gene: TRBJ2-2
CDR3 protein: CASSQAETAGELFF
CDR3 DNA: TGCGCCAGCAGCCAAGCGGAGACGGCCGGGGAGCTGTTTTTT

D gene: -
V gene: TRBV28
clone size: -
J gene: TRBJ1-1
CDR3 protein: CASSLPDTNTEAFF
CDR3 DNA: TGTGCCAGCAGTTTACCCGACACGAACACTGAAGCTTTCTTT

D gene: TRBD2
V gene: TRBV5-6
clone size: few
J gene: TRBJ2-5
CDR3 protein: CASSSLGGGVDQETQYF
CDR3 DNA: TGTGCCAGCAGCAGCTTGGGGGGGGGTGTAGACCAAGAGACCCAGTACTTC

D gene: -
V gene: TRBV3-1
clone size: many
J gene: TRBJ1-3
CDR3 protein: CASSQEGRGAENTIYF
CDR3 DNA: TGTGCCAGCAGCCAAGAGGGTAGGGGCGCCGAAAACACCATATATTTT

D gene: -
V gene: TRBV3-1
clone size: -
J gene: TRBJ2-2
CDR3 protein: CACSQVLVGPNTGELFF
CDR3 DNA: TGTGCCTGCTCCCAAGTATTGGTCGGGCCAAACACCGGGGAGCTGTTTTTT

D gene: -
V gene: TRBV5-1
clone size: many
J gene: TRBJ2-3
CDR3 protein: CASSLGLASTDTQYF
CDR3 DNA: TGCGCCAGCAGCTTGGGTCTAGCGAGCACAGATACGCAGTATTTT

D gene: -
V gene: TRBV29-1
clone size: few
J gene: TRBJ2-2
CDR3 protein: CSVDFLGDGELFF
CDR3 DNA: TGCAGCGTTGACTTTTTAGGGGACGGGGAGCTGTTTTTT

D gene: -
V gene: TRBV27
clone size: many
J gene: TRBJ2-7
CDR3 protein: CASSIRGGSEQYF
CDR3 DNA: TGTGCCAGCAGTATCAGGGGAGGTAGCGAGCAGTACTTC

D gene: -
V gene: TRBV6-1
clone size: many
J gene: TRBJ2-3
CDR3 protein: CASSPVGGAVTDTQYF
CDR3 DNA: TGTGCCAGCAGCCCCGTGGGGGGGGCCGTGACAGATACGCAGTATTTT

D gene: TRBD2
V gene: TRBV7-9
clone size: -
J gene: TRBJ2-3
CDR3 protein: CASGGTGGGATDMQYF
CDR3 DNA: TGTGCCAGCGGAGGTACAGGCGGGGGAGCCACAGATATGCAGTATTTT

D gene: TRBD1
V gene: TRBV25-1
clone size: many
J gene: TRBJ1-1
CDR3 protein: CASRWTGREAFF
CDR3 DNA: TGTGCCAGCAGGTGGACAGGGCGGGAAGCTTTCTTT

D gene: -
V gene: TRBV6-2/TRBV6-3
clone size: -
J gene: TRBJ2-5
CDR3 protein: CASMGETQYF
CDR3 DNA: TGTGCCAGCATGGGAGAGACCCAGTACTTC

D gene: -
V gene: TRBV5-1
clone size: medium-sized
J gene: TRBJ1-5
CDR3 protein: CASSFTGSSNQPQHF
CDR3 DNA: TGCGCCAGCAGCTTTACAGGCTCGAGCAATCAGCCCCAGCATTTT

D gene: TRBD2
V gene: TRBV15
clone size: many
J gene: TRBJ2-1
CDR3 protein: CATSRDRGLAGGDNEQFF
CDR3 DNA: TGTGCCACCAGCAGAGATCGGGGCCTAGCGGGGGGGGACAATGAGCAGTTCTTC

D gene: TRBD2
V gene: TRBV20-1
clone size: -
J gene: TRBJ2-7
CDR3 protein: CSARAATSGGSYEQYF
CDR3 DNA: TGCAGTGCTAGAGCTGCAACTAGCGGGGGGTCATACGAGCAGTACTTC

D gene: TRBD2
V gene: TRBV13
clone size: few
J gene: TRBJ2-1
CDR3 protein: CASRTSGGANEQFF
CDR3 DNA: TGTGCCAGCAGAACTAGCGGGGGGGCCAATGAGCAGTTCTTC

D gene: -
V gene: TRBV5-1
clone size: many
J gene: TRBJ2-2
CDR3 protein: CASSLEGPGGTGELFF
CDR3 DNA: TGCGCCAGCAGCTTGGAGGGGCCGGGCGGCACCGGGGAGCTGTTTTTT

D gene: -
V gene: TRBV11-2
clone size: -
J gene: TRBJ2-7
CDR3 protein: CASSPLPGTTYEQYF
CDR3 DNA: TGTGCCAGCAGTCCCCTTCCAGGTACCACCTACGAGCAGTACTTC

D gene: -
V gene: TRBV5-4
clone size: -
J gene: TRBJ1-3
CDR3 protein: CASSLRAASGNTIYF
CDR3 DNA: TGTGCCAGCAGCTTGCGGGCAGCTTCTGGAAACACCATATATTTT

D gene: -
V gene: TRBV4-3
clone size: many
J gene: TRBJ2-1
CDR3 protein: CASSPGTSSYNEQFF
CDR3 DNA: TGCGCCAGCAGCCCCGGGACTTCCTCCTACAATGAGCAGTTCTTC

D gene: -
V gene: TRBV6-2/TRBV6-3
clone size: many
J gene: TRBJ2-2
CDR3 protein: CASSYRAGELFF
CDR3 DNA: TGTGCCAGCAGTTACCGGGCCGGGGAGCTGTTTTTT

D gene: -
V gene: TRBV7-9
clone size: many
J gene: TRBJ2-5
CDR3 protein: CASSFPGETQYF
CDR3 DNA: TGTGCCAGCAGCTTTCCGGGAGAGACCCAGTACTTC

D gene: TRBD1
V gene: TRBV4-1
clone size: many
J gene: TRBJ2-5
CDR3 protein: CASSQGPGQHQETQYF
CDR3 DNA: TGCGCCAGCAGCCAGGGTCCGGGACAGCACCAAGAGACCCAGTACTTC

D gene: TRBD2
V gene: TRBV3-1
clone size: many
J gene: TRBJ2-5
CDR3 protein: CASSQPGGSQETQYF
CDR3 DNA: TGTGCCAGCAGCCAACCGGGCGGGAGCCAAGAGACCCAGTACTTC

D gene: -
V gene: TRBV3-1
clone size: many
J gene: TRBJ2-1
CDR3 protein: CASSQDKGVRLEQFF
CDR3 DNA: TGTGCCAGCAGCCAAGATAAGGGGGTCCGTTTAGAGCAGTTCTTC

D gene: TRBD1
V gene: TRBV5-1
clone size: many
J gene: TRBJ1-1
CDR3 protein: CASNQGGRLAFF
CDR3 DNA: TGCGCCAGCAACCAGGGGGGGAGACTAGCTTTCTTT

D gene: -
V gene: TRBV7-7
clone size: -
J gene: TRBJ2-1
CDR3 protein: CASSLVPGGPWSNEQFF
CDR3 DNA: TGTGCTAGCAGCTTAGTTCCCGGGGGGCCCTGGAGCAATGAGCAGTTCTTC